Reported below is one TCR beta chain. No antigen is known for it. The sample is drawn from a study of CD8 T cells in ankylosing spondylitis. In TCRdb, the 5' RACE reads were re-called with MiXCR into one record per CDR3 protein. The profile shows fewer than 650,000 distinct CDR3 sequences, over 9.5% of them singletons. The CDR3 contains 15 residues. V dropped 6 bases and J dropped 2 bases, with 17 bases sitting between them. Per germline, CDR1 MDHEN and CDR2 SYDVKM. The study's findings and limits: Apparently characteristic of ankylosing spondylitis blood was a TCR beta motif (roughly eight highly homologous variants).

The material sequenced was blood, either unsorted or a sorted T cell fraction (not recorded which). The TCR was taken from a male donor with ankylosing spondylitis. This chain connects TRBV28 to TRBJ2-7; D possibly corresponds to TRBD2 (6 bases). For the CDR3, the DNA is TGTGCCAGCAGCCTAACGGGACTTTCGGCCTACGAGCAGTACTTC. It translates to CASSLTGLSAYEQYF.